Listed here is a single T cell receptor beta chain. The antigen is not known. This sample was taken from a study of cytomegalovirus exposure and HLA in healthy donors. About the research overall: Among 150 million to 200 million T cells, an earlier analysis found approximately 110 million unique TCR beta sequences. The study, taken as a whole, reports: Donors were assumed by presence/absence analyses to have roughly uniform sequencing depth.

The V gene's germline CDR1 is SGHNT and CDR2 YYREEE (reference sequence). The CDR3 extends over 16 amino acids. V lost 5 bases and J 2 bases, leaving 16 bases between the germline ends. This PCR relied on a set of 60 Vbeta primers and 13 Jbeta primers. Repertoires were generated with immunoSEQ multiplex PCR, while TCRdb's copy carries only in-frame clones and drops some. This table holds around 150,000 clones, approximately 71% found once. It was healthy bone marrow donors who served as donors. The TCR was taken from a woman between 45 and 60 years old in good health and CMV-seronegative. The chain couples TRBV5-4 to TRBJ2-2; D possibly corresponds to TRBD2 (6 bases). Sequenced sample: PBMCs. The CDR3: CASSFRLVGNTGELFF. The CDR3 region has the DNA TGTGCCAGCAGTTTCAGACTAGTGGGAAACACCGGGGAGCTGTTTTTT.